This entry features one T cell receptor (beta chain) sequence. Its antigen is undetermined. Only in-frame clones appear in the TCRdb table, and some are missing; sequencing was by immunoSEQ multiplex PCR. This sample carries about 330,000 clones, roughly 90% of them seen once, and the ten largest clones take 0.75% to 0.85%. Trimming shortened V by 4 bases and J by 1 base, and 7 bases separated the two germline ends. The CDR3 loop spans 13 amino acids. The germline CDR1 and CDR2 sequences are SGHTA and FQGNSA. The sample belongs to a study of cytomegalovirus exposure and HLA in healthy donors. Broader study findings: A list of roughly 160 TCR beta chains associated with cytomegalovirus was given.

The source of this sequence is a woman aged 18-35 years in good health and CMV-seronegative. The material sequenced was PBMCs. The chain is built from TRBV7-2 and TRBJ2-5; tentative D call: TRBD2 (6 bases). The CDR3, as DNA: TGTGCCAGCAGCTACGGGGGCCAAGAGACCCAGTACTTC. Amino acid sequence: CASSYGGQETQYF.